These 21 T cell receptor beta chains share one sample of origin, sequenced in a study of T-cell reconstitution after alpha-beta-depleted transplantation in children. This sample's TCRbeta library carried unique molecular identifier barcodes. TCRdb re-derived calls from the PCR reads in MiXCR, one entry per CDR3 protein. The table shows a few hundred thousand distinct CDR3 sequences, with about 17% occurring only once. The sample consisted of PBMCs from the stem cell graft donor, taken from the stem cell graft. The source of these receptors is a human donor who donated a stem cell graft to a child with acute lymphoblastic leukemia.

At least ten counts were recorded for this clonotype. The chain combines TRBV24-1 with TRBJ2-2; 10 positions match TRBD1. CDR1 is KGHDR and CDR2 is SFDVKD in the germline V gene. V lost 9 bases and J lost 3; bases outside the gene matches: 6. The CDR3 is 15 residues long. This chain's CDR3 is CATQTGGRDTGELFF. The DNA for the CDR3 is TGTGCCACCCAGACAGGGGGCAGGGACACCGGGGAGCTGTTTTTT.

V and J are TRBV10-2 and TRBJ1-5, with D uncertain. The V gene lost 3 bases and the J gene lost 9 bases, with 9 bases spanning the gap. The CDR3 is 12 residues long. Germline CDR1 reads WSHSY; CDR2 reads SAAADI. DNA for the CDR3: TGCGCCAGCAGTGATCCACCCGGGCCCCAGCATTTT. It yields the protein CASSDPPGPQHF.

This clonotype was recorded a few times. The chain uses TRBV28 and TRBJ2-7, with a weak D call TRBD2 (5 bases). Trimming stripped 5 bases from V and 3 bases from J, with 17 bases between. The CDR3 loop spans 15 amino acids. CDR1 and CDR2 from the germline V gene are MDHEN and SYDVKM. DNA of the CDR3: TGTGCCAGCAGTCTTTCTTCGCCACGGGACTACGAGCAGTACTTC. Translating it yields CASSLSSPRDYEQYF.

This clonotype was counted at least ten times. The junction does not match germline at one end; this may be a read error. V and J are TRBV12-3 or TRBV12-4 and TRBJ2-3; perhaps TRBD2 as D (6 bases). The CDR3 totals 13 residues. In nucleotides, the CDR3 is TGCGCCAGCAGCTTCGGGGGAGCAGATACGCAGTATTTT. Residues: CASSFGGADTQYF.

This chain joins TRBV6-1 and TRBJ2-7; TRBD2 might be the D (6 bases). The V end lost 4 bases, the J end lost 7 bases, and 17 bases lay between the germline ends. CDR1 is MNHNS and CDR2 is SASEGT in the germline V gene. CDR3 length: 14 residues. CDR3 sequence: CASSGIAVGGEQYF. The CDR3 DNA reads TGTGCCAGCAGTGGAATAGCGGTGGGTGGGGAGCAGTACTTC.

The chain links TRBV27 to TRBJ1-4; 9 bases line up with TRBD1. After removal of 6 bases from V and 7 bases from J, the junction contained 9 bases not matched to a gene. CDR1 is MNHEY, CDR2 SMNVEV, per germline (reference sequence). The CDR3 has 15 residues. The CDR3 DNA reads TGTGCCAGCAGACCCACAGGGGGCGGAGGTGAAAAACTGTTTTTT. Protein: CASRPTGGGGEKLFF.

This chain links TRBV6-2 or TRBV6-3 with TRBJ2-1; D may be TRBD1 or TRBD2 (5 bases each). The V and J ends lost 2 bases and 6 bases respectively, with 14 bases between them. CDR1 is MNHEY, CDR2 SVGEGT, per germline. CDR3 length: 15 amino acids. The CDR3 DNA reads as TGTGCCAGCAGTTACCGGCTAGCAGGGCGCAATGAGCAGTTCTTC. Its translation is CASSYRLAGRNEQFF.

The rearrangement links TRBV20-1 to TRBJ1-1, with D tentatively TRBD1 (6 bases). The CDR3 loop spans 13 amino acids. The germline V and J ends were trimmed by 0 bases and 8 bases, with 13 bases remaining between them. Germline V CDR1 and CDR2: DFQATT, SNEGSKA (reference sequence). The CDR3 sequence is CSARELPGEEAFF. The CDR3 DNA reads TGCAGTGCTAGAGAATTGCCAGGGGAAGAAGCTTTCTTT.

The table lists this clonotype with a few counts. This chain connects TRBV5-1 to TRBJ2-7; D possibly matches TRBD1 or TRBD2 (5 bases each). Trimming pared 2 bases from V and 9 bases from J, leaving 12 bases between. The CDR3 has 12 amino acids. CDR1 SGHRS and CDR2 YFSETQ come from the germline V gene. CDR3 protein: CASSFRDDLQYF. As DNA, the CDR3 is TGCGCCAGCAGCTTCCGGGACGACCTGCAGTACTTC.

This clonotype was seen a handful of times. The chain links TRBV2 to TRBJ2-7, with TRBD2 matching 9 bases. Germline V gene sequence: CDR1 SNHLY, CDR2 FYNNEI. The CDR3 is 14 amino acids. V trimming: 7 bases; J trimming: 7 bases; junction bases outside the gene matches: 11. CDR3 coding DNA: TGTGCCAGCACGATAGCGGGAGAAGTAAGGGAGCAGTACTTC. This codes for CASTIAGEVREQYF.

The rearrangement uses TRBV5-1 and TRBJ1-5; D may be TRBD1 (6 bases). V lost 0 bases and J 4 bases, leaving 14 bases between the germline ends. The CDR3 is made up of 16 amino acids. Germline CDR1 reads SGHRS; CDR2 reads YFSETQ. Written as DNA, the CDR3 is TGCGCCAGCAGCTTGGATTCAGGGGAAAGGAATCAGCCCCAGCATTTT. As protein: CASSLDSGERNQPQHF.

The chain has TRBV20-1 and TRBJ1-2; D is unclear. The ends were cut back, 6 bases at V and 2 bases at J, with 16 bases in the middle. Germline CDR1 reads DFQATT; CDR2 reads SNEGSKA (reference sequence). CDR3 size: 14 residues. The CDR3 region has the DNA TGCAGTGCAGAGGGAGAGGGTGAGAACTATGGCTACACCTTC. Its protein product is CSAEGEGENYGYTF.

The gene calls are TRBV7-9 and TRBJ2-7; a weak D match, TRBD1 (6 bases). The CDR3 loop spans 12 amino acids. V lost 5 bases, J lost 7 bases, and 12 bases lay in between. Germline loops: CDR1 SEHNR, CDR2 FQNEAQ (reference sequence). Here the CDR3 DNA reads TGTGCCAGCAGCCACACAGGGTGGGAGCAGTACTTC. Its translation: CASSHTGWEQYF.

This chain connects TRBV20-1 to TRBJ2-3; D unresolved. Trimming removed 2 bases at V and 2 bases at J, with 8 bases between. Germline V gene lookup returns CDR1 DFQATT and CDR2 SNEGSKA (reference sequence). The CDR3 runs 13 residues. CDR3 residues: CSARRRFTDTQYF. CDR3 DNA: TGCAGTGCTAGACGGCGGTTCACAGATACGCAGTATTTT.

The chain combines TRBV2 with TRBJ2-7, with D unresolved. Looked up from germline, CDR1 is SNHLY and CDR2 is FYNNEI. V lost 0 bases, J lost 3 bases, and 12 bases lay in between. The length of the CDR3 is 15 residues. DNA for the CDR3: TGTGCCAGCAGTGAAGCCGCTAGTAGGGTCTACGAGCAGTACTTC. Protein: CASSEAASRVYEQYF.

The chain combines TRBV7-6 with TRBJ2-7; 10 positions agree with TRBD2. There are 16 residues in the CDR3. V was pared by 5 bases and J by 1 base, with 8 bases of the junction left unmatched. In germline, CDR1 is SGHVS, CDR2 FNYEAQ. The CDR3 protein is CASSLRAGGNSYEQYF. CDR3 nucleotide sequence: TGTGCCAGCAGCCTCAGAGCGGGAGGGAATTCCTACGAGCAGTACTTC.

This clonotype was counted at least ten times. The genes are TRBV4-2 and TRBJ1-4; D is uncertain. Trimming took 0 bases from V and 5 from J, leaving 16 bases between them. CDR3 length equals 17 residues. The germline gives CDR1 LGHNA, CDR2 YNFKEQ. The CDR3 loop is CASSQDSVLRRNEKLFF. DNA of the CDR3: TGTGCCAGCAGCCAAGATTCAGTGCTCAGGCGCAATGAAAAACTGTTTTTT.

This clonotype was counted many times. The chain uses TRBV5-1 and TRBJ2-1; 9 bases map to TRBD2. Trimming removed 0 bases from V and 6 bases from J; junction bases left unmatched: 4. This CDR3 region has 15 residues. From germline, CDR1 is SGHRS and CDR2 YFSETQ. The CDR3 DNA reads TGCGCCAGCAGCTTGGTTAGCGGGAGTTCCAATGAGCAGTTCTTC. The encoded protein is CASSLVSGSSNEQFF.

The chain is built from TRBV6-5 and TRBJ2-1; possibly TRBD1 for D (6 bases). Looked up from germline, CDR1 is MNHEY and CDR2 is SVGAGI. V shed 0 bases and J shed 4 bases, with 10 bases lying between them. The CDR3 spans 15 residues. The DNA for the CDR3 is TGTGCCAGCAGTTACTCACAGGGCTTATACAATGAGCAGTTCTTC. The encoded protein is CASSYSQGLYNEQFF.

J is TRBJ2-3 and V is TRBV5-6; possibly TRBD1 or TRBD2 for D (6 bases each). CDR3 length: 14 amino acids. V was pared by 3 bases and J by 6 bases, with 14 bases between. Germline CDR1 and CDR2: SGHDT and YYEEEE. The CDR3 protein is CASSWGAGSDTQYF. The CDR3 DNA is TGTGCCAGCAGCTGGGGGGCCGGATCGGATACGCAGTATTTT.

A note on this clonotype: At one boundary the junction diverges from the germline segment, which might be a read error. The chain carries TRBV20-1 and TRBJ2-1, with D uncertain. In germline, CDR1 is DFQATT, CDR2 SNEGSKA (reference sequence). CDR3 size: 16 residues. CDR3 protein: CCARMRASSSYNEQFF. The CDR3 nucleotides read TGCTGTGCTAGAATGCGCGCGAGCAGCTCCTACAATGAGCAGTTCTTC.